This T cell receptor beta chain was recovered during a study of blood T cell repertoires in COVID-19. In the study overall: Sources were T cells, B-cell-depleted T cells, or PBMCs; the material itself was cDNA or gDNA.

The repertoire was sequenced with immunoSEQ multiplex PCR; TCRdb's copy has only in-frame clones and lacks some. The data contain about 320,000 clones, roughly 88% of them seen just once; the ten biggest clones take up 1.5% to 2%. This clone was recorded once. CDR1 is LNHDA and CDR2 is SQIVND in the germline V gene (reference sequence). CDR3 length: 15 residues. With V trimmed by 6 bases and J by 4 bases, 6 bases remained unmatched. The V gene is TRBV19, the J gene TRBJ1-4; 9 bases are a match to TRBD1. Sample: peripheral blood. The clonotype comes from a woman aged 45-59 years with acute or convalescent COVID-19. The CDR3 bases are TGTGCCAGTAGCGGACAGGGGAACCTTAATGAAAAACTGTTTTTT. It encodes CASSGQGNLNEKLFF.